This TCR beta chain was found in a study of post-analysis software for immune sequencing data. General study results and limits: TRBV5-6, TRBV5-1 and TRBV20-1 belonged to a set of about five TRBV segments that were more frequent in patients than controls. Diversity measured as normalized Chao1 was significantly lower in multiple sclerosis patients than in controls. Batch-matched samples strongly co-clustered by F measure.

Sequencing libraries made from TCR beta cDNA carried unique molecular identifiers. Yield was some 540,000 cDNA molecules from around 0.96 to 9.9 million T cells. TCRdb re-derived calls from the PCR reads in MiXCR, one entry per CDR3 protein. The table records fewer than 550,000 distinct CDR3 sequences, approximately 34% of them present only once. With V trimmed by 3 bases and J by 3 bases, 3 bases remained unmatched. This CDR3 contains 14 residues. Germline V gene sequence: CDR1 SEHNR, CDR2 FQNEAQ (reference sequence). Concerning this clonotype: Its antigen is undetermined.

The sample consisted of blood. The rearrangement links TRBV7-9 to TRBJ2-7; 9 bases fit TRBD2. This TCR came from a girl aged 2-17 years with multiple sclerosis. The CDR3 protein is CASSFRTSDYEQYF. The DNA of the CDR3 is TGTGCCAGCAGCTTCCGGACTAGCGACTACGAGCAGTACTTC.